Below, one T cell receptor beta chain is given with its context. What it binds is unknown. This sample is drawn from a study of shared clonotypes between healthy human individuals. V was clipped by 3 bases and J by 8 bases; unmatched bases: 9. The germline gives CDR1 SGHRS, CDR2 YFSETQ. The CDR3 sequence is 15 residues long. Naive CD8 populations comprised CD45RO-negative cells positively selected for CCR7, excluding terminally differentiated effector memory CD45RA+ cells. The donors, healthy adults who were HIV-negative, had experienced no recent acute infections or vaccinations. Whole-study results and caveats: Naive subsets usually exceeded memory subsets in estimated richness. Unshared clonotypes carried lower generation probabilities than those common to all four donors.

Sequencing was performed with immunoSEQ multiplex PCR; in TCRdb, only in-frame clones are kept and a portion is missing. The sample holds about 2.1 million clones; about 94% are singletons and the top ten take around 1.7%. This TCR was recovered from a young man in good health. Some clones in this sample may be carry-over from other donors' samples. The sequenced sample was naive CD8+ T cells from PBMCs. The chain employs TRBV5-1 and TRBJ1-4; 8 positions agree with TRBD1. The CDR3 here is CASSSGQGNKEKLFF. The CDR3 coding sequence is TGCGCCAGCAGCTCCGGACAGGGAAATAAAGAAAAACTGTTTTTT. The full variable domain, completed using reference TRBV5-1 and TRBJ1-4, is KAGVTQTPRYLIKTRGQQVTLSCSPISGHRSVSWYQQTPGQGLQFLFEYFSETQRNKGNFPGRFSGRQFSNSRSEMNVSTLELGDSALYLCASSSGQGNKEKLFFGSGTQLSVL.